Shown below are 14 T cell receptor beta chains from a single sample sequenced in a study of T cell responses to AZD1222 COVID-19 vaccine. The assay was immunoSEQ multiplex PCR, and TCRdb's table has in-frame clones only and misses some. This sample has approximately 83,000 clones, with just over 90% found just once. Sample: peripheral blood, taken on day 0 of MenACWY control vaccination. The receptors come from an adult in good health.

The gene calls are TRBV19 and TRBJ1-3; weak D call: TRBD1 (6 bases). Per germline, CDR1 LNHDA and CDR2 SQIVND (reference sequence). With 5 bases removed from V and 0 bases from J, the gap between germline ends came to 11 bases. This CDR3 comprises 15 residues. This CDR3 is CASSRQADSGNTIYF. The CDR3 DNA sequence: TGTGCCAGTAGTCGACAGGCCGACTCTGGAAACACCATATATTTT.

This clone has only a few counts. The rearrangement uses TRBV5-1 and TRBJ1-3; D is unclear. V was clipped by 4 bases and J by 1 base, with 12 bases between them. Germline V gene sequence: CDR1 SGHRS, CDR2 YFSETQ. This CDR3 comprises 15 residues. DNA of the CDR3: TGCGCCAGCAGCCCTCAAAGTGCGTCTGGAAACACCATATATTTT. It yields the protein CASSPQSASGNTIYF.

The CDR3 is CASSLGLAGTDTQYF. DNA for the CDR3: TGTGCCAGCAGCTTAGGGCTAGCGGGCACAGATACGCAGTATTTT. This chain uses TRBV7-6 with TRBJ2-3; 7 bases align to TRBD2. The CDR3 contains 15 residues. CDR1 SGHVS and CDR2 FNYEAQ come from the germline V gene. Trimming at V came to 1 base and at J to 1 base, leaving 2 bases not matched to a gene.

The V call is TRBV29-1, the J call TRBJ1-1; TRBD1 agrees at 7 bases. This CDR3 has 18 residues. CDR1 is SQVTM, CDR2 ANQGSEA, per germline. Trimming removed 3 bases from V and 1 base from J; junction bases left unmatched: 17. In DNA form, the CDR3 reads TGCAGCGTTGATGGGGACAGACTCCCCCCGACAACGAACACTGAAGCTTTCTTT. This sequence encodes CSVDGDRLPPTTNTEAFF.

This clone occurred a few times. The rearrangement uses TRBV18 and TRBJ1-5; TRBD1 is a possible D gene (6 bases). The CDR3 has 14 amino acids. V lost 3 bases and J 7 bases, leaving 13 bases between the germline ends. Germline CDR1 is KGHSH and CDR2 is LQKENI. CDR3 sequence reads: CASSPTGKGQPQHF. The DNA of the CDR3 is TGTGCCAGCTCACCTACAGGGAAAGGCCAGCCCCAGCATTTT.

This clone was seen once. The rearrangement links TRBV3-1 (or the pseudogene TRBV3-2) to TRBJ2-1; TRBD2 agrees at 7 bases. The V gene's germline CDR1 is LGHDT and CDR2 YNNKEL (reference sequence). The CDR3 has 15 amino acids. J was trimmed by 13 bases and V by 0 bases; bases with no gene match: 12. CDR3 DNA: TGTGCCAGCAGCCAAGATGGCGGGAGTGTTCGGCGACAGTTCTTC. Amino acids: CASSQDGGSVRRQFF.

The V gene is TRBV5-8, the J gene TRBJ2-2, with D maybe TRBD2 (5 bases). Germline CDR1 is SGHTS and CDR2 is YDEGEE. V was trimmed by 3 bases and J by 7 bases, leaving 16 bases between them. The CDR3 runs 15 residues. CDR3 DNA: TGTGCCAGCAGCTATTATCGGGGAGCGGACGGGGAGCTGTTTTTT. This translates into CASSYYRGADGELFF.

This clone is a singleton in its sample. CDR3 in amino acids: CASSEKGNEQYF. The CDR3 bases are TGCGCCAGCAGTGAGAAGGGTAATGAACAGTACTTC. The chain uses TRBV10-2 and TRBJ2-7, with D uncertain. Germline V lookup: CDR1 WSHSY, CDR2 SAAADI. The length of the CDR3 is 12 residues. Trimming removed 2 bases from V and 10 bases from J, with 12 bases in between.

The chain is built from TRBV5-4 and TRBJ2-5; D gene unclear. V lost 0 bases and J 5 bases, leaving 17 bases between the germline ends. Germline values: CDR1 SGHNT, CDR2 YYREEE (reference sequence). The CDR3 is 16 residues long. The CDR3 protein is CASSLGLGSNEETQYF. CDR3 bases: TGTGCCAGCAGCTTGGGTCTGGGGTCGAATGAGGAGACCCAGTACTTC.

The gene calls are TRBV9 and TRBJ2-1; 7 bases fit TRBD1. The CDR3 spans 15 residues. The V and J ends lost 3 bases and 4 bases, in that order; junction bases with no gene match: 7. Germline V lookup: CDR1 SGDLS, CDR2 YYNGEE. The CDR3, as DNA: TGTGCCAGCAGCGACCCCGGGACAGCTTACAATGAGCAGTTCTTC. Translation: CASSDPGTAYNEQFF.

The rearrangement joins TRBV5-4 to TRBJ2-7; 7 bases align to TRBD1. CDR3 length: 13 residues. V lost 4 bases and J lost 1; bases outside the gene matches: 2. Germline values: CDR1 SGHNT, CDR2 YYREEE (reference sequence). The CDR3 here is CASSGDRSYEQYF. The DNA for the CDR3 is TGTGCCAGCAGCGGGGACAGATCCTACGAGCAGTACTTC.

The CDR3 region is CASSQEGQLQETQYF. As DNA, the CDR3 is TGCGCCAGCAGCCAAGAAGGGCAGCTTCAAGAGACCCAGTACTTC. The chain couples TRBV4-3 to TRBJ2-5; no firm D call. Per the germline V gene, CDR1 is LGHNA and CDR2 is YSLEER. The CDR3 totals 15 residues. The V end lost 0 bases, the J end lost 2 bases, and 10 bases lay between the germline ends.

This clone was observed a single time. The chain joins TRBV6-2 or TRBV6-3 to TRBJ2-7; tentatively, D is TRBD1 (5 bases). CDR3 length: 13 residues. Germline CDR1 reads MNHEY; CDR2 reads SVGEGT. Trimming stripped 2 bases from V and 5 bases from J, with 10 bases between. The CDR3 sequence: CASSYQGIHEQYF. The CDR3 DNA follows: TGTGCCAGCAGTTACCAGGGTATCCACGAGCAGTACTTC.

V and J are TRBV18 and TRBJ2-2; 8 bases are shared with TRBD1. Germline CDR1 and CDR2: KGHSH and LQKENI. The CDR3 has 14 amino acids. Trimming took 5 bases from V and 3 from J; bases not matched to a gene: 2. The chain's CDR3 is CASSSQGDTGELFF. As DNA, the CDR3 is TGTGCCAGCTCATCACAGGGGGACACCGGGGAGCTGTTTTTT.